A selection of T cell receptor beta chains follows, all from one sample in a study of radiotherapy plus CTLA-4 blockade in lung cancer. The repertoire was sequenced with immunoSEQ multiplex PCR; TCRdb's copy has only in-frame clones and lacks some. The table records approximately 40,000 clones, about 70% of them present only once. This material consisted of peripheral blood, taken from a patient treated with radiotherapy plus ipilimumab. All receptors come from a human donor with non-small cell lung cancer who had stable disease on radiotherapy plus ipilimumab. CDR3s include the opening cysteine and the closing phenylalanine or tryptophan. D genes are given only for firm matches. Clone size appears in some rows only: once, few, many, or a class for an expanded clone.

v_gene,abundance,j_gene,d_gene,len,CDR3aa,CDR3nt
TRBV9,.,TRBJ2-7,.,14,CASSVEGWADEQYF,TGTGCCAGCAGCGTAGAAGGGTGGGCAGACGAGCAGTACTTC
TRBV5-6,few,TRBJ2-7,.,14,CASSLEGSSYEQYF,TGTGCCAGCAGCTTGGAGGGCAGCTCCTACGAGCAGTACTTC
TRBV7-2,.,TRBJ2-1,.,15,CASSLLGGRNNEQFF,TGTGCCAGCAGCTTACTCGGGGGTAGAAACAATGAGCAGTTCTTC
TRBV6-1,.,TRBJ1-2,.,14,CASRPRQPNYGYTF,TGTGCCAGCAGACCCCGACAGCCTAACTATGGCTACACCTTC
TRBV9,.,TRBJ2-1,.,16,CASSVDTASSYNEQFF,TGTGCCAGCAGCGTAGATACCGCGAGCTCCTACAATGAGCAGTTCTTC
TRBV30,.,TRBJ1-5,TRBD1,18,CAWSVQLTDRGLNQPQHF,TGTGCCTGGAGTGTACAATTAACTGACAGGGGCCTCAATCAGCCCCAGCATTTT
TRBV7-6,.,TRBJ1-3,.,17,CASSLEIDTGSGNTIYF,TGTGCCAGCAGCTTAGAGATAGACACGGGATCTGGAAACACCATATATTTT
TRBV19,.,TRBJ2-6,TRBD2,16,CASNKRGGLGANVLTF,TGTGCCAGTAACAAACGGGGGGGCCTTGGGGCCAACGTCCTGACTTTC
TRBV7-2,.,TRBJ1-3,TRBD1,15,CASSSDRVPGNTIYF,TGTGCCAGCAGCTCAGACAGGGTACCTGGAAACACCATATATTTT
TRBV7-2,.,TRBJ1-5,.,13,CASSSTAYQPQHF,TGTGCCAGCAGCTCGACAGCATATCAGCCCCAGCATTTT
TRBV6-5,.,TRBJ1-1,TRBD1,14,CASRGTGTNTEAFF,TGTGCCAGCAGGGGGACAGGGACGAACACTGAAGCTTTCTTT
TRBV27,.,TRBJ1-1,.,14,CASSFPGGTGEAFF,TGTGCCAGCAGTTTTCCTGGGGGTACTGGCGAAGCTTTCTTT
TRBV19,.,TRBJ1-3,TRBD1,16,CASSRAGTGLGNTIYF,TGTGCCAGTAGTAGAGCCGGGACAGGGCTCGGAAACACCATATATTTT
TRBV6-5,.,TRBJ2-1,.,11,CASSYSNEQFF,TGTGCCAGCAGTTACAGCAATGAGCAGTTCTTC
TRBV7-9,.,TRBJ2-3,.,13,CASNPPQGDTQYF,TGTGCCAGCAACCCTCCCCAGGGGGATACGCAGTATTTT
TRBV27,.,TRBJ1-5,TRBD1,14,CASSRTGINQPQHF,TGTGCCAGCAGCAGGACAGGGATCAATCAGCCCCAGCATTTT
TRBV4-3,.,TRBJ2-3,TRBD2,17,CASSHGGTSKSTDTQYF,TGCGCCAGCAGCCACGGGGGGACTAGCAAAAGCACAGATACGCAGTATTTT
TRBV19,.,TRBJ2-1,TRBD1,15,CASSPRGQGANEQFF,TGTGCCAGTAGTCCTAGGGGCCAGGGGGCAAATGAGCAGTTCTTC
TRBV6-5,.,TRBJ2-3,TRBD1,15,CASSYSGTGADTQYF,TGTGCCAGCAGTTACTCTGGGACAGGGGCAGATACGCAGTATTTT
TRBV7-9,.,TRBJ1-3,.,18,CASSLVVPRMGRGNTIYF,TGTGCCAGCAGCTTAGTAGTACCCCGGATGGGAAGAGGAAACACCATATATTTT
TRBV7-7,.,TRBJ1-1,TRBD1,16,CASSAAAEGADTEAFF,TGTGCCAGCAGCGCGGCGGCAGAGGGGGCGGACACTGAAGCTTTCTTT
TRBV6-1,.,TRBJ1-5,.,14,CASSESRGSQPQHF,TGTGCCAGCAGTGAATCCCGGGGGAGTCAGCCCCAGCATTTT
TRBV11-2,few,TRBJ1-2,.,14,CASSLDGLNYGYTF,TGTGCCAGCAGCTTAGACGGCCTAAACTATGGCTACACCTTC
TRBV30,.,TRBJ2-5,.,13,CAWEQGIQETQYF,TGTGCCTGGGAACAGGGTATCCAAGAGACCCAGTACTTC
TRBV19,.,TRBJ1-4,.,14,CASRGGATNEKLFF,TGTGCCAGTAGGGGAGGAGCGACTAATGAAAAACTGTTTTTT
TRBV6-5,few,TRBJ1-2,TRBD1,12,CASSPHRGGYTF,TGTGCCAGCAGTCCTCACAGGGGCGGCTACACCTTC
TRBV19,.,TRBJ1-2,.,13,CASKDQGPDGYTF,TGTGCCAGTAAGGATCAGGGCCCGGATGGCTACACCTTC
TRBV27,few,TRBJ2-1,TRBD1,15,CASSRGTGGYNEQFF,TGTGCCAGCAGTCGGGGGACAGGGGGGTACAATGAGCAGTTCTTC
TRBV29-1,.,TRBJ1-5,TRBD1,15,CSVGQGAAGDQPQHF,TGCAGCGTAGGCCAGGGGGCGGCGGGTGATCAGCCCCAGCATTTT
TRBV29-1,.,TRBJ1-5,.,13,CSVVTDNNQPQHF,TGCAGCGTCGTGACAGATAACAATCAGCCCCAGCATTTT
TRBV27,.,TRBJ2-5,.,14,CASSFHGGKETQYF,TGTGCCAGCAGTTTTCATGGGGGTAAAGAGACCCAGTACTTC
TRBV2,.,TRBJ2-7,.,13,CASKQETSYEQYF,TGTGCCAGCAAGCAGGAGACTTCCTACGAGCAGTACTTC
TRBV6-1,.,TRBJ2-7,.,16,CASSEPGSPSSYEQYF,TGTGCCAGCAGTGAACCAGGTAGCCCGAGCTCCTACGAGCAGTACTTC
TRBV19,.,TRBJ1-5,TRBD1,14,CASKDRGIYQPQHF,TGTGCCAGTAAAGACAGGGGGATATATCAGCCCCAGCATTTT
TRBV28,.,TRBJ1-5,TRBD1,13,CASASGGTQPQHF,TGTGCCAGCGCCTCAGGGGGAACTCAGCCCCAGCATTTT
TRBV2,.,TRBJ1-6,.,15,CASSQGSPPGSPLHF,TGTGCCAGCAGTCAGGGGTCTCCACCAGGTTCACCCCTCCACTTT
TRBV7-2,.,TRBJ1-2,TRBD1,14,CASSLAGTGYGYTF,TGTGCCAGCAGCTTAGCTGGGACAGGCTATGGCTACACCTTC
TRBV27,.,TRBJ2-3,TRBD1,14,CASSFGTVLGTQYF,TGTGCCAGCAGTTTCGGGACAGTTCTTGGTACGCAGTATTTT
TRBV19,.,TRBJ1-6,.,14,CASSTPQGGSPLHF,TGTGCCAGTAGTACACCACAGGGAGGTTCACCCCTCCACTTT
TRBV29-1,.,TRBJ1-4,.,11,CSVEGREKLFF,TGCAGCGTTGAAGGGAGAGAAAAACTGTTTTTT
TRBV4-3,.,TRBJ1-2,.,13,CASSQSLNYGYTF,TGCGCCAGCAGCCAATCCCTGAACTATGGCTACACCTTC
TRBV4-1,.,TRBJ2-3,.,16,CASSQLGLPGTDTQYF,TGCGCCAGCAGCCAGCTGGGACTCCCCGGCACAGATACGCAGTATTTT
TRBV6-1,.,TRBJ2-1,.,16,CASSEENTGYNNEQFF,TGTGCCAGCAGTGAAGAAAATACGGGCTACAACAATGAGCAGTTCTTC